Shown below are 20 T cell receptor beta chains from a single sample sequenced in a study of T cell responses to AZD1222 COVID-19 vaccine. Libraries were prepared by immunoSEQ multiplex PCR; TCRdb keeps only in-frame clonotypes and omits some of them. The repertoire holds 100,000 to 150,000 clones, with roughly nine tenths as singletons. The sequences come from peripheral blood, collected on day 0 of AZD1222 vaccination. The source is an adult in good health.

In DNA, the CDR3 is TGTGCCAGCACCACAGGGGGGTATGAGCAGTTCTTC. This gives the protein CASTTGGYEQFF. The rearrangement joins TRBV3-1 (or the pseudogene TRBV3-2) to TRBJ2-1; TRBD1 agrees at 8 bases. Looked up from germline, CDR1 is LGHDT and CDR2 is YNNKEL (reference sequence). The CDR3 is 12 residues long. Trimming removed 7 bases from V and 8 bases from J; junction bases left unmatched: 4.

In nucleotides, the CDR3 is TGTGCCAGCAGGGCTAACAGCCTAAGGAATGAAAAACTGTTTTTT. Translated: CASRANSLRNEKLFF. J is TRBJ1-4 and V is TRBV28; D is uncertain. V lost 6 bases and J 5 bases, leaving 16 bases between the germline ends. Germline V CDR1 and CDR2: MDHEN, SYDVKM. This CDR3 is built from 15 residues.

CDR3 region: CASSESNQPQHF. CDR3 sequence (DNA): TGTGCCAGCAGTGAATCAAATCAGCCCCAGCATTTT. The chain couples TRBV25-1 to TRBJ1-5; D not certain. The germline V gene has CDR1 MGHDK and CDR2 SYGVNS. Deletions cut 1 base from V and 4 bases from J, with 2 bases between. The CDR3 length is 12 residues.

V and J are TRBV7-3 and TRBJ2-1; 7 bases match TRBD2. V trimming: 5 bases; J trimming: 6 bases; junction bases outside the gene matches: 7. Germline loops: CDR1 SGHTA, CDR2 FQGTGA. This CDR3 contains 14 residues. CDR3 sequence: CASSRGGGSNEQFF. The CDR3 coding sequence is TGTGCCAGCAGCCGAGGTGGCGGGAGCAATGAGCAGTTCTTC.

This clone appeared once. The chain employs TRBV4-1 and TRBJ2-7, with 12 bases that match TRBD1. The CDR3 consists of 15 residues. V shed 5 bases, J shed 7 bases, and the junction held 9 bases outside the gene matches. The germline CDR1 and CDR2 sequences are MGHRA and YSYEKL. The CDR3: CASSSTGQGAREQYF. The CDR3 nucleotides read TGCGCCAGCAGCTCCACGGGACAGGGGGCGCGAGAGCAGTACTTC.

The chain carries TRBV3-1 (or the pseudogene TRBV3-2) and TRBJ2-3; TRBD2 is a possible D gene (6 bases). The V end was cut by 3 bases, the J end by 4 bases, with 23 bases between. The V gene's germline CDR1 is LGHDT and CDR2 YNNKEL (reference sequence). This CDR3 has 18 amino acids. DNA of the CDR3: TGTGCCAGCAGCCATATCCACCCACAGCGGGTTGGGGCAGATACGCAGTATTTT. Residues: CASSHIHPQRVGADTQYF.

The chain recombines TRBV19 with TRBJ2-5, with 9 bases fitting TRBD2. The V gene's germline CDR1 is LNHDA and CDR2 SQIVND (reference sequence). J lost 3 bases, V lost 10 bases, and 6 bases had no gene match. This CDR3 region has 13 residues. The CDR3 nucleotides are TGTGCCACCCGTAGCGGGAGAGAAGAGACCCAGTACTTC. Translation gives CATRSGREETQYF.

This chain uses TRBV4-1 with TRBJ1-3, with TRBD1 as a possible D gene (5 bases). The V and J ends lost 1 base and 0 bases respectively, with 16 bases between them. Looked up from germline, CDR1 is MGHRA and CDR2 is YSYEKL. CDR3 length: 18 amino acids. CDR3 loop: CASSQVSGTGLSGNTIYF. CDR3 sequence (DNA): TGCGCCAGCAGCCAAGTTTCGGGGACGGGGCTCTCTGGAAACACCATATATTTT.

V and J are TRBV7-9 and TRBJ1-2; no firm D call. Germline values: CDR1 SEHNR, CDR2 FQNEAQ (reference sequence). CDR3 length: 14 residues. The ends were cut back, 1 base at V and 4 bases at J, with 10 bases in the middle. CDR3 amino acids: CASSLDTLTYGYTF. The CDR3 DNA sequence: TGTGCCAGCAGCTTAGATACGTTAACCTATGGCTACACCTTC.

The gene calls are TRBV27 and TRBJ2-1; TRBD2 agrees at 14 bases. CDR3 length: 16 amino acids. With 3 bases clipped from V and 8 bases from J, the junction kept 6 bases outside the gene matches. CDR1 is MNHEY and CDR2 is SMNVEV in the germline V gene (reference sequence). The CDR3 nucleotides read TGTGCCAGCAGTTTCAGACTAGCGGGAGGGCCCTATGAGCAGTTCTTC. Protein product: CASSFRLAGGPYEQFF.

The chain has TRBV28 and TRBJ2-3; 9 nucleotides agree with TRBD2. V trimming: 0 bases; J trimming: 2 bases; junction bases outside the gene matches: 15. This CDR3 spans 20 amino acids. Germline V gene sequence: CDR1 MDHEN, CDR2 SYDVKM. In DNA, the CDR3 is TGTGCCAGCAGTTTATGGGCCCCTAGCGGGACGAAACCCTTCACAGATACGCAGTATTTT. Translated, it gives CASSLWAPSGTKPFTDTQYF.

The J gene is TRBJ1-1, the V gene TRBV6-2 or TRBV6-3, with D possibly TRBD1 on 5 matching bases. Trimming pared 6 bases from V and 3 bases from J, leaving 11 bases between. Germline V lookup: CDR1 MNHEY, CDR2 SVGEGT. This CDR3 comprises 13 residues. The CDR3: CASSVGTYTEAFF. The CDR3 coding sequence is TGTGCCAGCAGCGTTGGGACTTACACTGAAGCTTTCTTT.

This rearrangement joins TRBV4-1 to TRBJ2-1; D is unresolved. This CDR3 has 17 residues. CDR1 and CDR2 from the germline V gene are MGHRA and YSYEKL. V lost 0 bases and J 2 bases, leaving 14 bases between the germline ends. The CDR3 reads CASSQDHLGRTYNEQFF. CDR3 DNA: TGCGCCAGCAGCCAAGACCACCTGGGCCGAACCTACAATGAGCAGTTCTTC.

The gene calls are TRBV3-1 (or the pseudogene TRBV3-2) and TRBJ2-6, with 7 bases that match TRBD1. The CDR3 is made up of 16 amino acids. In germline, CDR1 is LGHDT, CDR2 YNNKEL (reference sequence). V lost 4 bases to trimming and J lost 2 bases; unmatched junction nucleotides: 5. CDR3: CASSRIGTAGANVLTF. The CDR3 region has the DNA TGTGCCAGCAGCCGGATCGGGACAGCTGGGGCCAACGTCCTGACTTTC.

V and J are TRBV28 and TRBJ1-3; D is unresolved. Germline lookup yields CDR1 MDHEN and CDR2 SYDVKM. Trimming took 5 bases from V and 2 from J, leaving 13 bases between them. The CDR3 sequence is 15 residues long. The CDR3 DNA follows: TGTGCCAGCAGTGTAGCCTCAGAGACTGGAAACACCATATATTTT. It yields the protein CASSVASETGNTIYF.

The gene calls are TRBV27 and TRBJ1-4; 9 bases map to TRBD1. J lost 3 bases, V lost 3 bases, and 2 bases had no gene match. CDR3 length equals 15 residues. Germline V gene data show CDR1 as MNHEY and CDR2 as SMNVEV (reference sequence). The CDR3 sequence: CASSFRQGANEKLFF. CDR3 DNA: TGTGCCAGCAGTTTTCGACAGGGGGCTAATGAAAAACTGTTTTTT.

This sequence joins TRBV23-1 and TRBJ2-7; 11 nucleotides match TRBD1. TRBV23-1 is recorded as an ORF, its role being uncertain. The CDR3 runs 14 residues. The V segment lost 6 bases and the J segment 2 bases; nucleotides outside the gene matches: 3. DNA for the CDR3: TGCGCCAGCAGCTTGGACAGGGGGCCCTACGAGCAGTACTTC. Amino acid sequence: CASSLDRGPYEQYF.

V usage is TRBV27 and J usage is TRBJ2-3; no clear D gene. The V gene lost 5 bases and the J gene lost 4 bases, with 13 bases spanning the gap. Germline values: CDR1 MNHEY, CDR2 SMNVEV (reference sequence). The CDR3 consists of 14 residues. CDR3 nucleotide sequence: TGTGCCAGCAGTCCCGGGTCCCTCCCAGATACGCAGTATTTT. Protein: CASSPGSLPDTQYF.

V gene TRBV15 combines with J gene TRBJ1-2, with D uncertain. Germline V gives CDR1 LNHNV, CDR2 YYDKDF (reference sequence). Trimming took off 3 bases at V and 7 bases at J, with 9 bases between the two ends. The CDR3 is 12 amino acids. CDR3 in amino acids: CATSRGAAGYTF. As DNA, the CDR3 is TGTGCCACCAGCAGGGGTGCCGCTGGCTACACCTTC.

V and J are TRBV5-5 and TRBJ1-4; 10 bases are a match to TRBD1. Germline loops: CDR1 SGHKS, CDR2 YYEKEE (reference sequence). The length of the CDR3 is 15 residues. The V gene end was trimmed by 4 bases and the J gene end by 12 bases; junction bases not matched to a gene: 12. The CDR3 loop reads CASSRTTGGQGELFF. The CDR3 coding sequence is TGTGCCAGCAGCCGGACGACAGGGGGCCAAGGGGAACTGTTTTTT.